These 11 T cell receptor beta chains originate from one sample sequenced in a study of naive and memory T cell subsets. Two oligonucleotides, mixed equimolar, formed the beta constant-region primer covering TRBC1 and TRBC2. The ligated cDNA underwent four PCR rounds using SP2 and nested alpha and beta constant-region primers. Using its own MiXCR run on the UMI-ligation and nested PCR reads, TCRdb lists one record per CDR3 protein. The sample shows 120,000 or so distinct CDR3 sequences, about 36% of them seen only once. Sequencing was done on a sample of central memory CD4+ T cells from blood. The receptor source for this set is a human donor in good health.

This clonotype was seen more than once but under ten times. One end of the junction is discordant with germline, which a read error may explain. The genes are TRBV12-3 or TRBV12-4 and TRBJ2-1, with 7 bases that match TRBD2. This CDR3 has 16 residues. Here the CDR3 reads CASRLGGGSSYNEQFF. In DNA, the CDR3 is TGTGCCAGCAGGTTAGGTGGCGGGAGCTCCTACAATGAGCAGTTCTTC.

The chain links TRBV7-6 to TRBJ2-7, with D possibly being TRBD1 (6 bases). CDR3 length: 14 amino acids. Germline assignment: CDR1 SGHVS and CDR2 FNYEAQ. The V end was cut by 4 bases, the J end by 2 bases, with 12 bases between. The CDR3: CASSSVAGAYEQYF. The CDR3 DNA reads as TGTGCCAGCAGCTCAGTGGCAGGGGCCTACGAGCAGTACTTC.

This clonotype appeared a single time. The chain uses TRBV6-5 and TRBJ1-1; no definite D call. V lost 4 bases and J 6 bases, leaving 12 bases between the germline ends. The germline V gene encodes CDR1 MNHEY and CDR2 SVGAGI. There are 13 residues in the CDR3. CDR3 coding DNA: TGTGCCAGCAGTTCGCTTAAAATCGCTGAAGCTTTCTTT. This codes for CASSSLKIAEAFF.

The CDR3 region is CASSPGQEYTEAFF. The CDR3 coding sequence is TGTGCCAGCAGCCCGGGACAGGAGTACACTGAAGCTTTCTTT. V gene TRBV6-4 combines with J gene TRBJ1-1; 8 bases line up with TRBD1. V was pared by 6 bases and J by 3 bases, with 6 bases of the junction left unmatched. Germline assignment: CDR1 MRHNA and CDR2 SNTAGT. The CDR3 runs to 14 residues.

In its sample, this clonotype was seen a few times. The chain is built from TRBV11-2 and TRBJ2-5; 14 bases are shared with TRBD2. The V gene end was trimmed by 1 base and the J gene end by 2 bases; junction bases not matched to a gene: 12. The CDR3 has 20 residues. Germline CDR1 and CDR2: SGHAT and FQNNGV. The CDR3 sequence is CASSLAAPGLAGVGQETQYF. CDR3 bases: TGTGCCAGCAGCTTAGCCGCACCGGGACTAGCGGGAGTAGGGCAAGAGACCCAGTACTTC.

J is TRBJ2-1 and V is TRBV5-1, with 10 bases fitting TRBD2. The CDR3 is 15 residues long. Trimming took 0 bases from V and 4 from J; bases not matched to a gene: 1. Germline-derived CDR1 and CDR2 are SGHRS and YFSETQ. CDR3 in DNA: TGCGCCAGCAGCTTGGTAGCGGGAGGTTACAATGAGCAGTTCTTC. Translation gives CASSLVAGGYNEQFF.

This chain links TRBV6-1 with TRBJ2-3; D uncertain. Germline CDR1 reads MNHNS; CDR2 reads SASEGT. The CDR3 runs 13 residues. V was cut by 10 bases and J by 1 base, with 12 bases left in between. CDR3 sequence (DNA): TGTGCCACCTGGACGACCGGCACAGATACGCAGTATTTT. Translation: CATWTTGTDTQYF.

A remark on this clonotype: A much more abundant neighbour one base away suggests this may be a read error. J is TRBJ2-7 and V is TRBV7-9; maybe TRBD1 (6 bases). CDR1 SEHNR and CDR2 FQNEAQ come from the germline V gene (reference sequence). The CDR3 contains 14 residues. The CDR3, as DNA: TGTGCCAGAAGCTGGAACAGGGACTCCTACGAGCAGTACTTC. Encoded protein: CARSWNRDSYEQYF.

The V call is TRBV27, the J call TRBJ2-3, with 12 bases identical to TRBD2. The CDR3 extends over 18 amino acids. Germline trimming cut 5 bases from V and 4 bases from J; bases unmatched to any gene: 13. Germline CDR1 reads MNHEY; CDR2 reads SMNVEV (reference sequence). DNA of the CDR3: TGTGCCAGCAGTCCTATTTCCCGACTAGCGGGAGATCCAGATACGCAGTATTTT. It codes for CASSPISRLAGDPDTQYF.

In this sample, this clonotype turned up many times. V is TRBV20-1 and J is TRBJ2-7; a possible D gene is TRBD1 (5 bases). The CDR3 is 15 amino acids. The germline CDR1 and CDR2 sequences are DFQATT and SNEGSKA (reference sequence). The ends were cut back, 1 base at V and 3 bases at J, with 16 bases in the middle. The CDR3: CSARVGSGLGYEQYF. As DNA, the CDR3 is TGCAGTGCTAGAGTCGGCTCAGGGCTCGGCTACGAGCAGTACTTC.

CDR3 DNA: TGTGCCAGCAGCTCGGGAGGGGGGGGTACCGGGGAGCTGTTTTTT. Translated, it gives CASSSGGGGTGELFF. The rearrangement uses TRBV7-2 and TRBJ2-2, with TRBD2 identical over 8 bases. V lost 4 bases and J lost 5; bases outside the gene matches: 6. CDR1 and CDR2 from the germline V gene are SGHTA and FQGNSA. This CDR3 comprises 15 residues.